This is a list of T cell receptor beta chains from one sample in a study of control samples from healthy donors and cancer patients. Produced via immunoSEQ multiplex PCR; TCRdb's table is partial and in-frame only. Of tens of thousands of clones detected, almost 90% appear once; the ten largest clones hold just under 40%. The source material was PBMCs. Receptors were obtained from a man between 50 and 59 years old with head and neck cancer. CDR3s include the opening cysteine and the closing phenylalanine or tryptophan. Fields, in order: V gene, J gene, D gene, CDR3 protein. D genes are given only for firm matches.

v_gene: TRBV18
j_gene: TRBJ2-5
d_gene: .
CDR3aa: CASSRGAGETQYF

v_gene: TRBV4-1
j_gene: TRBJ2-1
d_gene: TRBD2
CDR3aa: CASSPRSRTSGGQYYNEQFF

v_gene: TRBV7-9
j_gene: TRBJ1-1
d_gene: .
CDR3aa: CASSKGVDLWMNTEAFF

v_gene: TRBV2
j_gene: TRBJ2-2
d_gene: .
CDR3aa: CASKLQGVTGELFF

v_gene: TRBV27
j_gene: TRBJ1-1
d_gene: TRBD1
CDR3aa: CASSLSTGAEAFF

v_gene: TRBV23-1
j_gene: TRBJ2-5
d_gene: .
CDR3aa: CASSQSRVPETQYF

v_gene: TRBV4-1
j_gene: TRBJ2-2
d_gene: .
CDR3aa: CASSQVGPRSSTGELFF

v_gene: TRBV2
j_gene: TRBJ2-3
d_gene: TRBD1
CDR3aa: CASSLDRGGTDTQYF

v_gene: TRBV5-1
j_gene: TRBJ1-1
d_gene: TRBD1
CDR3aa: CARSGQGGGTEAFF

v_gene: TRBV9
j_gene: TRBJ2-7
d_gene: .
CDR3aa: CASSVGGDRSSYEQYF

v_gene: TRBV9
j_gene: TRBJ2-1
d_gene: .
CDR3aa: CASSVGELSSYNEQFF

v_gene: TRBV12-5
j_gene: TRBJ2-3
d_gene: TRBD1
CDR3aa: CASGLAPGLGGAGGIDTQYF

v_gene: TRBV5-6
j_gene: TRBJ2-7
d_gene: TRBD1
CDR3aa: CASSYTTGAHGEQYF

v_gene: TRBV3-1/TRBV3-2
j_gene: TRBJ2-5
d_gene: .
CDR3aa: CASSSLPRETQYF

v_gene: TRBV28
j_gene: TRBJ1-1
d_gene: TRBD1
CDR3aa: CASSLRQGGLLNTEAFF

v_gene: TRBV4-3
j_gene: TRBJ2-7
d_gene: .
CDR3aa: CASSQDVGHTQPYF

v_gene: TRBV28
j_gene: TRBJ1-5
d_gene: TRBD1
CDR3aa: CATLEGQGRIHQPQHF

v_gene: TRBV19
j_gene: TRBJ1-1
d_gene: .
CDR3aa: CASSIFIRGGGTEAFF

v_gene: TRBV9
j_gene: TRBJ1-2
d_gene: .
CDR3aa: CASSESGYGYTF

v_gene: TRBV7-3
j_gene: TRBJ2-6
d_gene: .
CDR3aa: CASSPRSSGANVLTF

v_gene: TRBV27
j_gene: TRBJ2-5
d_gene: TRBD1
CDR3aa: CASSLSSGGRTGRETQYF

v_gene: TRBV3-1/TRBV3-2
j_gene: TRBJ1-6
d_gene: .
CDR3aa: CASSQGALSLHF

v_gene: TRBV25-1
j_gene: TRBJ2-7
d_gene: .
CDR3aa: CASSDLGAYEQYF

v_gene: TRBV27
j_gene: TRBJ2-5
d_gene: TRBD1
CDR3aa: CASSRAGGRAAGTQYF

v_gene: TRBV3-1/TRBV3-2
j_gene: TRBJ2-2
d_gene: .
CDR3aa: CASSQSYLTNTGELFF

v_gene: TRBV5-6
j_gene: TRBJ2-7
d_gene: .
CDR3aa: CASTDGAGISYEQYF

v_gene: TRBV3-1/TRBV3-2
j_gene: TRBJ1-5
d_gene: .
CDR3aa: CASSFAFFWHHQPQHF

v_gene: TRBV29-1
j_gene: TRBJ2-1
d_gene: .
CDR3aa: CSVDPWGFNEQFF

v_gene: TRBV7-6
j_gene: TRBJ2-6
d_gene: .
CDR3aa: CASSRGVTGANVLTF

v_gene: TRBV7-2
j_gene: TRBJ1-2
d_gene: .
CDR3aa: CASSFGQNGGYTF

v_gene: TRBV3-1/TRBV3-2
j_gene: TRBJ2-6
d_gene: .
CDR3aa: CASSQPSGANVLTF

v_gene: TRBV4-3
j_gene: TRBJ2-7
d_gene: .
CDR3aa: CASSQDWTGSYEQYF

v_gene: TRBV7-9
j_gene: TRBJ2-5
d_gene: .
CDR3aa: CASSALGQSGVQETQYF

v_gene: TRBV3-1/TRBV3-2
j_gene: TRBJ2-7
d_gene: .
CDR3aa: CASSSQPGGFHEQYF

v_gene: TRBV11-2
j_gene: TRBJ1-1
d_gene: .
CDR3aa: CATRGGGTEAFF